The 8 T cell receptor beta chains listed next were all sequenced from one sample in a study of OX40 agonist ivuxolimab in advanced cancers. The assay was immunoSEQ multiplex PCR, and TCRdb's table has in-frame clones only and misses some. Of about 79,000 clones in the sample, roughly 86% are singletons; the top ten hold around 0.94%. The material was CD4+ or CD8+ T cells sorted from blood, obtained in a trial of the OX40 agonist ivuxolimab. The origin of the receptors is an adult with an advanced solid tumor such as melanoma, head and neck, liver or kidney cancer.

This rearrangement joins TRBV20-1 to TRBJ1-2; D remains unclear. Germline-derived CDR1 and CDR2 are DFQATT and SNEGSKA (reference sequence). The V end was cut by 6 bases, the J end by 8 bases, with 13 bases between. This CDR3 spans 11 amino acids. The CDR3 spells CSAGSTGGYTF. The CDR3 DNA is TGCAGTGCCGGGAGTACGGGAGGCTACACCTTC.

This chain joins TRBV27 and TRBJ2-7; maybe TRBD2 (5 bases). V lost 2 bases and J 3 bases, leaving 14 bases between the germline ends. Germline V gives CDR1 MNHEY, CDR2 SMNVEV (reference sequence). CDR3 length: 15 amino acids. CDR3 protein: CASSLVGSHSYEQYF. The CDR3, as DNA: TGTGCCAGCAGTTTAGTTGGGAGCCATAGCTACGAGCAGTACTTC.

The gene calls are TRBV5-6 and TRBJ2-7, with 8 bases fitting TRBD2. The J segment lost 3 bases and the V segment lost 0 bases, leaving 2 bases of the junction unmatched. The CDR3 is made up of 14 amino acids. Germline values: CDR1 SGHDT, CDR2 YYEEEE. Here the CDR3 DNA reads TGTGCCAGCAGCTTGGGGGGACTAGGCTACGAGCAGTACTTC. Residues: CASSLGGLGYEQYF.

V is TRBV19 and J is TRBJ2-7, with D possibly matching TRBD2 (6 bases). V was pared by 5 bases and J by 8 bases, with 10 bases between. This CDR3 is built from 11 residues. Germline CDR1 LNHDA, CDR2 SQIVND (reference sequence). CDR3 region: CASSGGSQQYF. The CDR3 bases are TGTGCCAGTAGTGGAGGGAGCCAGCAGTACTTC.

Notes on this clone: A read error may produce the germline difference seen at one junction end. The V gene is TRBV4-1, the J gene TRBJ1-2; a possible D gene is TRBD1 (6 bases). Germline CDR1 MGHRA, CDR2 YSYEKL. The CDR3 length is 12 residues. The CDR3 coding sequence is TGCGCCAGCAGCCAAGTCCGGGGGCAATACCTTTTC. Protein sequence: CASSQVRGQYLF.

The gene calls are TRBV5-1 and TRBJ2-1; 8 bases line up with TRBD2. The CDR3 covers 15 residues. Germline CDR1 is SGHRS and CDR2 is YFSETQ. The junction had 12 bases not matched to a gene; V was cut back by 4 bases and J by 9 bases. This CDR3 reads CASSPLAGRVGEQFF. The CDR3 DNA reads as TGCGCCAGCAGCCCCTTAGCGGGGAGGGTCGGTGAGCAGTTCTTC.

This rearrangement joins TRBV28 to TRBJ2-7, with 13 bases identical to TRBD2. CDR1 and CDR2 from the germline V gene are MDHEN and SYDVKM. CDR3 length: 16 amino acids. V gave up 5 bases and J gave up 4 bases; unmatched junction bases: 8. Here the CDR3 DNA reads TGTGCCAGCAGTAACGGACTAGCGGGAGTTAGTTACGAGCAGTACTTC. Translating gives CASSNGLAGVSYEQYF. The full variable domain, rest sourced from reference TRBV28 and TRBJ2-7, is DVKVTQSSRYLVKRTGEKVFLECVQDMDHENMFWYRQDPGLGLRLIYFSYDVKMKEKGDIPEGYSVSREKKERFSLILESASTNQTSMYLCASSNGLAGVSYEQYFGPGTRLTVT.

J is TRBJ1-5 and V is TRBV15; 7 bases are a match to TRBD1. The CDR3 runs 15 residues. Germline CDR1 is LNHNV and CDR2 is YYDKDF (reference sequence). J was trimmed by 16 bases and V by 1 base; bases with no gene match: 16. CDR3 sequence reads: CATSRGQDITGVSHF. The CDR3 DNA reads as TGTGCCACCAGCAGAGGCCAAGATATCACAGGGGTCTCCCATTTT.